This TCR beta chain was profiled in a study of cytomegalovirus exposure and HLA in healthy donors. Study-level background: The same platform as the roughly 630 first-cohort repertoires was used for the 95 to 150 validation repertoires, a later analysis reported.

From the approximately 110-subject validation cohort, which was separate from the approximately 670-subject first cohort, the donors were drawn. In its sample, this clone was seen once. Its antigen is as yet unknown. Study-level points and caveats: Most TCR sequences were rare, but some public TCRs occurred in many donors.

Using immunoSEQ multiplex PCR, the repertoire was profiled, and TCRdb retains in-frame clones only, with some absent. The table shows some 150,000 clones, with more than 75% occurring only once. The sequenced material came from PBMCs. The sequence came from a woman in her twenties or thirties in good health and CMV-seronegative.

CDR3 DNA sequence: TGCAGCGTTCGCAGGGGGCAATACGAGCAGTACTTC. It is translated as CSVRRGQYEQYF. The chain links TRBV29-1 to TRBJ2-7, with 8 bases fitting TRBD1. The CDR3 runs 12 residues. V gave up 5 bases and J gave up 4 bases; unmatched junction bases: 4. Germline-derived CDR1 and CDR2 are SQVTM and ANQGSEA.